This TCR beta chain was sequenced in a study of shared clonotypes between healthy human individuals. Study results and caveats: Researchers found naive subsets generally carried larger estimated richness than memory subsets.

The CDR3 is 13 residues long. V was trimmed by 4 bases and J by 5 bases, leaving 12 bases between them. Per the germline V gene, CDR1 is SGHDT and CDR2 is YYEEEE. As for this clone: Its antigen is undetermined.

Deep was the level at which the assay was run. An even split of each subset's genomic DNA across several immunoSEQ plates was performed. Replicate PCRs from sorted subsets contained 200 ng DNA, which is roughly 30,000 T cell genomes. Sequenced by immunoSEQ multiplex PCR; TCRdb stores in-frame clones only, minus some. The repertoire holds just under 350,000 clones, with around four fifths as singletons. The chain uses TRBV5-6 and TRBJ2-5; D may be TRBD2 (6 bases). This TCR came from a young man in good health. Sample: memory CD4+ T cells sorted from blood. Subset reported: CD45RA-negative fraction. The CDR3 is CASSPPGGETQYF. In DNA, the CDR3 is TGTGCCAGCAGCCCTCCTGGGGGGGAGACCCAGTACTTC.